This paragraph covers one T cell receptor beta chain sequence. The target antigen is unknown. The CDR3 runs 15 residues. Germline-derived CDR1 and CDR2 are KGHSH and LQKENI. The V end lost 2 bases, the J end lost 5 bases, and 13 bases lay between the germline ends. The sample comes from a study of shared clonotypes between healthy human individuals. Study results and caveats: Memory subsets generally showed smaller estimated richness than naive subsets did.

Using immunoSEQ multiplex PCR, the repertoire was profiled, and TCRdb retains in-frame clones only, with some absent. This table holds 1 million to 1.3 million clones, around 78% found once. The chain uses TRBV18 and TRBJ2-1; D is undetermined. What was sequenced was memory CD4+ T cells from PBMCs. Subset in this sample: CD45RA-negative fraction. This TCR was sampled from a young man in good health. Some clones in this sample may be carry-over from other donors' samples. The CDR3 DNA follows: TGTGCCAGCTCACCATCGATTATAAAACACAATGAGCAGTTCTTC. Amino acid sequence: CASSPSIIKHNEQFF.